The 27 T cell receptor beta chains presented below share a single source sample, sequenced in a study of T cell changes during pregnancy in multiple sclerosis. Sequencing was performed with immunoSEQ multiplex PCR; in TCRdb, only in-frame clones are kept and a portion is missing. The data show roughly 49,000 clones, roughly 95% seen once. Here the sequenced sample was CD8+ T cells from peripheral blood mononuclear cells, taken after pregnancy. These receptors originate from a female donor with multiple sclerosis, enrolled in a pregnancy study.

V usage is TRBV28 and J usage is TRBJ2-7; 7 nucleotides align to TRBD1. CDR3 length: 14 residues. With V trimmed by 7 bases and J by 2 bases, 8 bases remained unmatched. Per the germline V gene, CDR1 is MDHEN and CDR2 is SYDVKM. CDR3 nucleotide sequence: TGTGCCAGCACCGATCGACAGGGTCCCTACGAGCAGTACTTC. It is translated as CASTDRQGPYEQYF.

This clone has a single count. The chain is built from TRBV6-6 and TRBJ2-2, with no clear D. The germline V gene encodes CDR1 MNHNY and CDR2 SVGAGI (reference sequence). The CDR3 has 13 amino acids. The ends were cut back, 6 bases at V and 5 bases at J, with 10 bases in the middle. CDR3: CASSPLWTGELFF. The CDR3 region has the DNA TGTGCCAGCAGCCCCCTATGGACCGGGGAGCTGTTTTTT.

The chain uses TRBV7-3 and TRBJ2-2; 11 nucleotides align to TRBD1. Germline trimming cut 5 bases from V and 6 bases from J; bases unmatched to any gene: 11. There are 17 residues in the CDR3. Germline V gene sequence: CDR1 SGHTA, CDR2 FQGTGA. In DNA, the CDR3 is TGTGCCAGCAGCACATCCGGTGGACAGGGGGCATCCGGGGAGCTGTTTTTT. This gives the protein CASSTSGGQGASGELFF. The entire variable domain, with the rest obtained from reference TRBV7-3 and TRBJ2-2, is as follows: GAGVSQTPSNKVTEKGKYVELRCDPISGHTALYWYRQSLGQGPEFLIYFQGTGAADDSGLPNDRFFAVRPEGSVSTLKIQRTERGDSAVYLCASSTSGGQGASGELFFGEGSRLTVL.

The V call is TRBV23-1, the J call TRBJ2-7, with unresolved D. TRBV23-1 is marked as an open reading frame, function uncertain. V lost 4 bases to trimming and J lost 3 bases, with 13 bases between them. This CDR3 is 14 amino acids long. The CDR3 DNA reads TGCGCCAGCAGTCTGGTCGAGGAGTTCTACGAGCAGTACTTC. Encoded protein: CASSLVEEFYEQYF.

This sequence joins TRBV10-2 and TRBJ2-1, with D maybe TRBD1 (7 bases). The CDR3 sequence is 15 residues long. The germline gives CDR1 WSHSY, CDR2 SAAADI. V lost 11 bases and J 0 bases, leaving 17 bases between the germline ends. Here the CDR3 reads CACIQGGFSYNEQFF. The CDR3 region has the DNA TGCGCCTGTATTCAGGGGGGATTCTCCTACAATGAGCAGTTCTTC.

This clone was counted a single time. The chain carries TRBV7-9 and TRBJ2-3, with 7 positions matching TRBD1. The CDR3 loop spans 15 amino acids. V dropped 4 bases and J dropped 4; count of bases not matched to a gene: 8. Per the germline V gene, CDR1 is SEHNR and CDR2 is FQNEAQ (reference sequence). The CDR3 spells CASSWVEGASDTQYF. The DNA for the CDR3 is TGTGCCAGCAGCTGGGTAGAGGGGGCTTCAGATACGCAGTATTTT.

The count of this clone is one. This rearrangement joins TRBV6-1 to TRBJ2-5; TRBD2 matches 12 bases. J gave up 5 bases and V 2 bases, and 6 bases lay outside the gene matches. Germline values: CDR1 MNHNS, CDR2 SASEGT. This CDR3 contains 16 residues. CDR3: CASSELAGGPQETQYF. The CDR3 bases are TGTGCCAGCAGTGAACTAGCGGGAGGGCCACAGGAGACCCAGTACTTC.

The rearrangement links TRBV28 to TRBJ2-3, with 8 bases identical to TRBD2. The germline gives CDR1 MDHEN, CDR2 SYDVKM. The V and J ends lost 3 bases and 6 bases, in that order; junction bases with no gene match: 11. CDR3 length equals 16 residues. CDR3 coding DNA: TGTGCCAGCAGTTTTCCAGCGGGAGAGACCGAGGATACGCAGTATTTT. It encodes CASSFPAGETEDTQYF.

This chain joins TRBV4-2 and TRBJ1-6; D may be TRBD1 (5 bases). V was shortened by 2 bases and J by 9 bases, with 11 bases between the two germline ends. Per germline, CDR1 LGHNA and CDR2 YNFKEQ. CDR3 size: 14 residues. As DNA, the CDR3 is TGTGCCAGCAGCCAACCGGGGGGGGGTTCACCCCTCCACTTT. It is translated as CASSQPGGGSPLHF.

This clone was recorded once. J is TRBJ1-2 and V is TRBV16; 9 nucleotides line up with TRBD1. The CDR3 covers 17 residues. Germline V lookup: CDR1 KGHSY, CDR2 FQNENV. With 3 bases clipped from V and 5 bases from J, the junction kept 13 bases outside the gene matches. The CDR3: CASSHPVRDRVGYGYTF. The CDR3, as DNA: TGTGCCAGCAGCCATCCAGTCCGGGACAGGGTCGGGTATGGCTACACCTTC.

The rearrangement uses TRBV5-1 and TRBJ2-7, with D unclear. Germline CDR1 reads SGHRS; CDR2 reads YFSETQ. Between the trimmed V and J ends, which lost 0 bases and 4 bases, there was a span of 8 bases. This CDR3 has 13 amino acids. In nucleotides, the CDR3 is TGCGCCAGCAGCTTGGCCAGCGAATACGAGCAGTACTTC. Translation gives CASSLASEYEQYF.

In this sample, this clone turned up once. CDR3 sequence reads: CASSYSRDRPPYEQYF. The CDR3 DNA follows: TGTGCCAGCAGTTACTCGAGAGACAGGCCACCCTACGAGCAGTACTTC. This rearrangement joins TRBV6-6 to TRBJ2-7; D is possibly TRBD1 (6 bases). This CDR3 is built from 16 residues. CDR1 is MNHNY, CDR2 SVGAGI, per germline (reference sequence). V was clipped by 0 bases and J by 2 bases, with 14 bases between them.

CDR3: CASSLNLGGLAYNEQFF. The DNA of the CDR3 is TGTGCCAGCAGCTTGAATTTGGGGGGATTAGCCTACAATGAGCAGTTCTTC. V gene TRBV5-4 combines with J gene TRBJ2-1; a possible D gene is TRBD2 (6 bases). V was cut by 1 base and J by 2 bases, with 16 bases left in between. Germline assignment: CDR1 SGHNT and CDR2 YYREEE (reference sequence). The CDR3 is made up of 17 amino acids.

The chain employs TRBV28 and TRBJ2-1; 11 nucleotides agree with TRBD2. CDR3 size: 15 residues. Germline V gene data show CDR1 as MDHEN and CDR2 as SYDVKM. V lost 6 bases and J lost 6; bases outside the gene matches: 7. CDR3 sequence: CASSSGLADPNEQFF. CDR3 nucleotides: TGTGCCAGCAGCTCGGGACTAGCGGACCCCAATGAGCAGTTCTTC. The full variable domain, completed using reference TRBV28 and TRBJ2-1, is DVKVTQSSRYLVKRTGEKVFLECVQDMDHENMFWYRQDPGLGLRLIYFSYDVKMKEKGDIPEGYSVSREKKERFSLILESASTNQTSMYLCASSSGLADPNEQFFGPGTRLTVL.

The chain links TRBV7-9 to TRBJ1-1; D unclear. Germline CDR1 is SEHNR and CDR2 is FQNEAQ (reference sequence). V was shortened by 5 bases and J by 2 bases, with 12 bases between the two germline ends. This CDR3 is 14 amino acids long. The CDR3, as DNA: TGTGCCAGCAGCGCCCGCGGGGAAAACACTGAAGCTTTCTTT. Its protein is CASSARGENTEAFF.

The chain carries TRBV19 and TRBJ2-1; D possibly corresponds to TRBD2 (6 bases). The CDR3 covers 15 residues. Germline V gene data show CDR1 as LNHDA and CDR2 as SQIVND (reference sequence). Trimming pared 3 bases from V and 2 bases from J, leaving 11 bases between. The DNA for the CDR3 is TGTGCCAGTAGTATTACACTAGCAGCCTACAATGAGCAGTTCTTC. It specifies CASSITLAAYNEQFF.

The rearrangement uses TRBV5-4 and TRBJ1-4, with 7 nucleotides matching TRBD1. Trimming took 1 base from V and 6 from J; bases not matched to a gene: 0. Germline CDR1 and CDR2: SGHNT and YYREEE (reference sequence). The length of the CDR3 is 13 residues. The CDR3 loop reads CASSLTGDEKLFF. CDR3 DNA sequence: TGTGCCAGCAGCTTGACAGGGGATGAAAAACTGTTTTTT.

The gene calls are TRBV4-1 and TRBJ2-7; D may be TRBD2 (6 bases). Trimming cost V 0 bases and J 6 bases, with 15 bases left between them. CDR1 and CDR2 (germline): MGHRA, YSYEKL. CDR3 length: 15 residues. CDR3 in amino acids: CASSQDLWGVGEQYF. DNA of the CDR3: TGCGCCAGCAGCCAAGATCTTTGGGGGGTCGGCGAGCAGTACTTC.

The chain combines TRBV27 with TRBJ2-7, with a weak D call TRBD2 (6 bases). The CDR3 runs 13 residues. Germline-derived CDR1 and CDR2 are MNHEY and SMNVEV (reference sequence). The germline V and J ends were trimmed by 7 bases and 4 bases, with 14 bases remaining between them. The chain's CDR3 is CASKAGMNYEQYF. CDR3 DNA: TGTGCCAGCAAGGCGGGGATGAATTACGAGCAGTACTTC.

The rearrangement links TRBV7-6 to TRBJ2-5; D may be TRBD2 (6 bases). The germline V and J ends were trimmed by 5 bases and 1 base, with 14 bases remaining between them. In germline, CDR1 is SGHVS, CDR2 FNYEAQ. The CDR3 is made up of 15 amino acids. CDR3 nucleotide sequence: TGTGCCAGCAGCCCCGGGACTCACCTCCAAGAGACCCAGTACTTC. This sequence encodes CASSPGTHLQETQYF.

The rearrangement uses TRBV29-1 and TRBJ2-7, with 10 bases that match TRBD2. V was pared by 7 bases and J by 2 bases, with 5 bases of the junction left unmatched. CDR1 is SQVTM, CDR2 ANQGSEA, per germline. The CDR3 runs 13 residues. The CDR3 nucleotides are TGCAGCGCTGAGCGGGAGGGCCCCTACGAGCAGTACTTC. Residues: CSAEREGPYEQYF.

J is TRBJ2-3 and V is TRBV19; 8 nucleotides align to TRBD1. CDR1 and CDR2 from the germline V gene are LNHDA and SQIVND (reference sequence). The J segment lost 6 bases and the V segment lost 2 bases, leaving 13 bases of the junction unmatched. The CDR3 spans 17 residues. CDR3 nucleotides: TGTGCCAGTAGTATAAAACCCCGCCAGGGGGCCGCGGATACGCAGTATTTT. Translating it yields CASSIKPRQGAADTQYF.

By proportion, this clone is medium-sized (0.01 to 0.1%). The chain joins TRBV6-4 to TRBJ2-2; 8 nucleotides agree with TRBD2. Germline assignment: CDR1 MRHNA and CDR2 SNTAGT. The junction had 0 bases not matched to a gene; V was cut back by 3 bases and J by 3 bases. This CDR3 contains 14 residues. CDR3 sequence reads: CASSERGDTGELFF. Here the CDR3 DNA reads TGTGCCAGCAGTGAGCGGGGGGACACCGGGGAGCTGTTTTTT.

The V gene is TRBV4-1, the J gene TRBJ2-7; D might be TRBD1 (5 bases). Germline CDR1 MGHRA, CDR2 YSYEKL. V was cut by 3 bases and J by 5 bases, with 14 bases left in between. CDR3 length: 14 amino acids. The DNA of the CDR3 is TGCGCCAGCAGCCAGCCGGACAAAGCCGACGAGCAGTACTTC. Translation gives CASSQPDKADEQYF.

The V gene is TRBV10-3, the J gene TRBJ2-7; 14 bases agree with TRBD2. The CDR3 contains 15 residues. V lost 5 bases, J lost 2 bases, and 2 bases stayed unmatched. Germline V gives CDR1 ENHRY, CDR2 SYGVKD. In DNA, the CDR3 is TGTGCCATCAGTCCGGGACTAGCGGGAGCCTACGAGCAGTACTTC. Translating gives CAISPGLAGAYEQYF.

This clone was observed once. The V call is TRBV7-9, the J call TRBJ1-2, with a weak D call TRBD1 (5 bases). With 5 bases removed from V and 3 bases from J, the gap between germline ends came to 13 bases. CDR1 SEHNR and CDR2 FQNEAQ come from the germline V gene (reference sequence). This CDR3 has 14 amino acids. CDR3 DNA: TGTGCCAGCAGCATTCAGGGTAGGGACTATGGCTACACCTTC. This encodes CASSIQGRDYGYTF. Variable domain in full (rest from reference TRBV7-9 and TRBJ1-2): DTGVSQNPRHKITKRGQNVTFRCDPISEHNRLYWYRQTLGQGPEFLTYFQNEAQLEKSRLLSDRFSAERPKGSFSTLEIQRTEQGDSAMYLCASSIQGRDYGYTFGSGTRLTVV.

This clone was counted once. V and J are TRBV7-6 and TRBJ1-5; 8 nucleotides agree with TRBD1. Germline assignment: CDR1 SGHVS and CDR2 FNYEAQ. The V segment lost 1 base and the J segment 1 base; nucleotides outside the gene matches: 0. This CDR3 is built from 15 residues. The CDR3 here is CASSLGTGSNQPQHF. The CDR3 DNA reads TGTGCCAGCAGCTTAGGGACAGGGAGCAATCAGCCCCAGCATTTT. Filled out from reference TRBV7-6 and TRBJ1-5, the complete variable domain reads GAGVSQSPRYKVTKRGQDVALRCDPISGHVSLYWYRQALGQGPEFLTYFNYEAQQDKSGLPNDRFSAERPEGSISTLTIQRTEQRDSAMYRCASSLGTGSNQPQHFGDGTRLSIL.